This T cell receptor (beta chain) appears in the sequencing data of a study of Ad26.COV2.S vaccination and SARS-CoV-2 variants (dated by TCRdb to the early 2020s). Study-wide context: Vaccine-arm donors came from COV1001, a multicentre, randomized, double-blind, placebo-controlled phase I-IIa trial of Ad26.COV2.S in healthy adults. TCRbeta repertoire sequencing served as the tool for gauging how specific and how broad the SARS-CoV-2-reactive T cell receptors were following Ad26.COV2.S vaccination. Ad26.COV2.S was administered intramuscularly at 5 x 10^10 or 1 x 10^11 viral particles, either as a single shot or as two shots given 56 days apart. Blinding of investigators to trial group allocation was maintained during experiments and outcome assessment. The TCR-sequenced set comprised approximately 32 samples: around 20 Ad26.COV2.S vaccine recipients, 5 placebo recipients and 8 SARS-CoV-2 convalescent individuals. Trial participants were randomized into five groups of five: low-dose or high-dose Ad26.COV2.S given once or twice, or placebo on both occasions.

Sample treatment or condition, as interpreted from the label and publication: approximately 18 received Ad26.COV2.S at low or high dose, single or two shots; several received placebo; per-sample allocation not given. Repertoires of vaccine and placebo recipients were sequenced from samples taken on day 63 after the first injection. Between 29 July and 7 August 2020, Cohort 1b enrolled around 25 adults aged 18-55 years at one site in Boston, USA. As a vaccine, Ad26.COV2.S was a replication-incompetent adenovirus type 26 vector that expressed a prefusion-stabilized SARS-CoV-2 spike protein derived from the original Wuhan strain. The immunoSEQ Assay was used to sequence TCRbeta CDR3 regions. After extraction, genomic DNA underwent amplification by bias-controlled multiplex PCR, followed by high-throughput sequencing. Per the source publication's procedure: To quantify the absolute abundance of every unique TCRbeta CDR3 region, sequences were collapsed and filtered. T cell fraction was estimated by normalization of TCRbeta template counts to usable DNA, with usable DNA being measured through amplification of reference genes present in all nucleated cells. Repertoire TCRs were annotated as SARS-CoV-2-specific when V gene, CDR3 amino acid sequence and J gene were exactly matched to a known reactive TCR set. MIRA supplied the reference SARS-CoV-2 TCR set, which was filtered for enrichment in COVID-19-positive ImmuneCODE repertoires so that public or cross-reactive TCRs were removed. Using the MIRA antigens, annotated TCRs were further analysed by specific ORF or by position within an ORF. Depth was the summed frequency of annotated unique rearrangements, while breadth was defined as annotated unique rearrangements over total unique productive rearrangements. Two-sided Wilcoxon rank-sum tests were applied when comparing TCR breadth between groups. The immuneACCESS repertoire file appears here via TCRdb, limited to in-frame rearrangements. These files lack a portion of the clones; in checked studies, under half of the deficit traces to unresolved V genes, and the cause of the others is not known. V, J and clone size are those of that table, while D and trimming were read from the DNA. The sample table holds about 320,000 clones, of which around four fifths were seen once. The ten largest make up under 2.5% of the sample.

CDR1 and CDR2, per the germline V gene, are KGHSH and LQKENI. Trimming leaves V shorter by 6 bases and J shorter by 4 bases, with the junction holding 3 bases beyond the gene matches. From the cysteine through the phenylalanine, the CDR3 covers 12 amino acids. Only the CDR3 DNA is retained, 36 bases long and in frame from the first base. Findings and caveats that apply to the study as a whole: The study lacked the statistical power to compare responses across vaccine doses or regimens. Higher spike-specific TCR breadth was observed in Ad26.COV2.S recipients than in placebo recipients (P = 0.0014). The authors noted that total T cell responses may have been underestimated by the TCR breadth and depth analyses. Comparable non-spike TCR breadth was observed between vaccine and placebo recipients, consistent with only spike being contained in the vaccine. After vaccination, substantial breadth of spike-specific CD8+ and CD4+ T cell responses was reported.

In regard to this clone: Its specific antigen is unknown. There are no base qualities to consult, and no much larger clone falls within one base.

This material consisted of peripheral blood, taken in a trial of Ad26.COV2.S vaccine versus placebo. This receptor was taken from a person aged 18-60 years who received the Ad26.COV2.S COVID-19 vaccine or a placebo. The V and J genes are TRBV18 and TRBJ2-7, with 7 bases aligning to TRBD1. The CDR3 amino acid sequence is: CASSGQDYEQYF. In nucleotides, the sequence is TGTGCCAGCTCCGGACAGGATTACGAGCAGTACTTC.